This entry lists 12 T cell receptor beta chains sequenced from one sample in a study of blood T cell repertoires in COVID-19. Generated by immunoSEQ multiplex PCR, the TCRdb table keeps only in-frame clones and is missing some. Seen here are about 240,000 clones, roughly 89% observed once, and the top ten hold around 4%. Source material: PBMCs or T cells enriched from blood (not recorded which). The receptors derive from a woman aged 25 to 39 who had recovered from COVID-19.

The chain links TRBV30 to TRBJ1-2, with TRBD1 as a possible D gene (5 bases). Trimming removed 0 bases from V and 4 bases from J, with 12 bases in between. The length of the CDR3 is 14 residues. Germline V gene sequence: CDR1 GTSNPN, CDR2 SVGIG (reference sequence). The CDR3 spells CAWSVSGIFYGYTF. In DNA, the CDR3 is TGTGCCTGGAGTGTTTCAGGGATCTTCTATGGCTACACCTTC.

The DNA for the CDR3 is TGTGCCAGCAGCTTTGGGGCAGGGGGCGAAAAACTGTTTTTT. Translation gives CASSFGAGGEKLFF. The chain uses TRBV7-9 and TRBJ1-4, with 8 bases identical to TRBD1. The germline CDR1 and CDR2 sequences are SEHNR and FQNEAQ (reference sequence). CDR3 length: 14 amino acids. Trimming cost V 3 bases and J 8 bases; bases outside gene matches: 5.

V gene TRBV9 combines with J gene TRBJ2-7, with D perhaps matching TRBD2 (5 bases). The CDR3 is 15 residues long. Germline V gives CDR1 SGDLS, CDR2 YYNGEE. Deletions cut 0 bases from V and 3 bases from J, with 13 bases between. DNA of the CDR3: TGTGCCAGCAGCGTAGGAGACGGAGGATACTACGAGCAGTACTTC. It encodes CASSVGDGGYYEQYF.

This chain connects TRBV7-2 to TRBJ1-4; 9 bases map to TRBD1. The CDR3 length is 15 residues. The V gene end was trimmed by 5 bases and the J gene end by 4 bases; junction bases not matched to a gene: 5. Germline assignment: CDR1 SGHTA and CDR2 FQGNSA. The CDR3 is CASSVGQGINEKLFF. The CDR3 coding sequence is TGTGCCAGCAGCGTCGGACAGGGGATTAATGAAAAACTGTTTTTT.

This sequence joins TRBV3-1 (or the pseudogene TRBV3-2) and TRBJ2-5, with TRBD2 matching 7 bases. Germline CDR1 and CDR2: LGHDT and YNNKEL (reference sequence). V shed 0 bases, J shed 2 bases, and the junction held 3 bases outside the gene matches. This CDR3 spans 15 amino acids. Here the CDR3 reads CASSQDLAAQETQYF. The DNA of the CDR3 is TGTGCCAGCAGCCAAGATCTAGCGGCTCAAGAGACCCAGTACTTC.

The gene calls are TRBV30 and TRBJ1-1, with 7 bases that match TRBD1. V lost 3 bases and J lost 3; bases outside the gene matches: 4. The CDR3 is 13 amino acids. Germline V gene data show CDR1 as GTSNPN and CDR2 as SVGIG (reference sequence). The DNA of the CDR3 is TGTGCCTGGAGGAGCGACAGGGACACTGAAGCTTTCTTT. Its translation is CAWRSDRDTEAFF.

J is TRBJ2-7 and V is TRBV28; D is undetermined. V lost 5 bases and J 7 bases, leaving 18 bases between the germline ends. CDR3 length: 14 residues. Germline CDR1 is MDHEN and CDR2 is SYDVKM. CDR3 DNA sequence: TGTGCCAGCAGTCTCCCTCGACTGGTACGGGAGCAGTACTTC. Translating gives CASSLPRLVREQYF.

CDR3 nucleotides: TGCGCCAGCAGCTTGACCAGACAGGCCGTGAACACTGAAGCTTTCTTT. Translation gives CASSLTRQAVNTEAFF. The chain employs TRBV5-1 and TRBJ1-1; possibly TRBD1 for D (6 bases). Germline CDR1 reads SGHRS; CDR2 reads YFSETQ. The germline V and J ends were trimmed by 1 base and 0 bases, with 13 bases remaining between them. The CDR3 length is 16 residues.

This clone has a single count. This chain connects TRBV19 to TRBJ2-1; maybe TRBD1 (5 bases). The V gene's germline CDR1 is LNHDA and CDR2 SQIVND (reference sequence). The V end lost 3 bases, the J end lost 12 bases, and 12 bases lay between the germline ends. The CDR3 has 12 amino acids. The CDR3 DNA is TGTGCCAGTAGTATTCTTCAGGGCTGGCAGTTCTTC. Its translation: CASSILQGWQFF.

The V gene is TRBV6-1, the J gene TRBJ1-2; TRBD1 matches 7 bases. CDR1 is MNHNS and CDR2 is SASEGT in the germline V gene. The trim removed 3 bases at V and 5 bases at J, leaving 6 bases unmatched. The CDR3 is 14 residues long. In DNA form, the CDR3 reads TGTGCCAGCAGTGACAGGGGGTCTGTTTATGGCTACACCTTC. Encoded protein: CASSDRGSVYGYTF.

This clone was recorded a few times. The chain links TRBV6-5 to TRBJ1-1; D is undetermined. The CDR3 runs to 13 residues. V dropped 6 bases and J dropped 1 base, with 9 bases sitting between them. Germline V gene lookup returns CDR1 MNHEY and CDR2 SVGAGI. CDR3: CASSGRANTEAFF. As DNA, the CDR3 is TGTGCCAGCAGCGGGAGGGCGAACACTGAAGCTTTCTTT.

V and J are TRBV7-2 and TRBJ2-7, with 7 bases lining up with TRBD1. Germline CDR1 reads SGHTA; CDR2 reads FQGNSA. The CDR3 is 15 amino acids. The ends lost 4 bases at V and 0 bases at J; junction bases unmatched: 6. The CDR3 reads CASSSPRDSSYEQYF. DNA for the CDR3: TGTGCCAGCAGCTCCCCCAGGGACAGCTCCTACGAGCAGTACTTC.